This T cell receptor beta chain stems from a study of blood T cell repertoires in COVID-19. For the study at large: Specimens from acute and convalescent COVID-19 originated in the United States, Italy and Spain. Sample material is recorded as cDNA or gDNA derived from T cells, B-cell-depleted T cells, or PBMCs.

Germline-derived CDR1 and CDR2 are SQVTM and ANQGSEA. The CDR3 extends over 12 amino acids. Trimming stripped 7 bases from V and 5 bases from J, with 14 bases between. The authors' processing: Amplification from reference gene primers served as the basis for estimated nucleated cell counts. Only in-frame clones appear in the TCRdb table, and some are missing; sequencing was by immunoSEQ multiplex PCR. V and J calls and clone size come straight from that table; D and trimming were deduced from the DNA. The table lists 200,000 to 250,000 clones, roughly nine tenths of them singletons, with 1.5% to 2% in the top ten.

The origin of this receptor is a man aged 35 to 55 with active or convalescent COVID-19. Sequenced sample: peripheral blood. This sequence joins TRBV29-1 and TRBJ1-1; D unclear. CDR3 in amino acids: CSAREGGTEAFF. For the CDR3, the DNA is TGCAGCGCCCGTGAAGGAGGAACTGAAGCTTTCTTT.